A single sample gave rise to the 17 T cell receptor beta chains below, sequenced in a study of neoadjuvant anti-PD-1 for oral cavity cancer (dated by TCRdb to about 2021). Libraries were made using the immunoSEQ multiplex PCR assay. TCRdb took over this immuneACCESS table, retaining in-frame rearrangements with V and J assigned. Such tables are incomplete; in checked studies, under half of the missing clones stem from an unresolved V gene, and the remainder is unexplained. For this sample the table gives tens of thousands of clones, of which roughly 77% were detected only once. The ten largest clones take up more than 4% of the sample. The time point label of this sample denotes: after neoadjuvant nivolumab, at surgical resection. Sample: PBMCs, taken after nivolumab (anti-PD-1) treatment. The receptors stem from a person aged 35-79 years with oral cavity squamous cell carcinoma.

The CDR3 DNA reads TGTGCCAGCAGCCCTCGGGGAGCGGGGGGGCTAATAGGAGATACGCAGTATTTT. It encodes CASSPRGAGGLIGDTQYF. The genes are TRBV11-2 and TRBJ2-3; 10 bases agree with TRBD2. V trimming: 5 bases; J trimming: 5 bases; junction bases outside the gene matches: 16. In germline, CDR1 is SGHAT, CDR2 FQNNGV. The CDR3 contains 18 residues. Using reference TRBV11-2 and TRBJ2-3 for the parts outside the CDR3, the full variable domain is EAGVAQSPRYKIIEKRQSVAFWCNPISGHATLYWYQQILGQGPKLLIQFQNNGVVDDSQLPKDRFSAERLKGVDSTLKIQPAKLEDSAVYLCASSPRGAGGLIGDTQYFGPGTRLTVL.

The chain combines TRBV2 with TRBJ2-5, with TRBD1 matching 10 bases. CDR3 size: 15 residues. The trim removed 5 bases at V and 10 bases at J, leaving 13 bases unmatched. Looked up from germline, CDR1 is SNHLY and CDR2 is FYNNEI. The CDR3 nucleotides are TGTGCCAGCAGTATCCACCGGGACAGGGGAGGGGACCAGTACTTC. It codes for CASSIHRDRGGDQYF.

The chain uses TRBV30 and TRBJ2-5, with TRBD2 identical over 9 bases. This CDR3 is built from 15 residues. J gave up 5 bases and V 5 bases, and 12 bases lay outside the gene matches. CDR1 and CDR2 (germline): GTSNPN, SVGIG (reference sequence). In DNA, the CDR3 is TGTGCCTGGGGGGTCCTAGCGGGAATGGTGGAGACCCAGTACTTC. This sequence encodes CAWGVLAGMVETQYF.

The genes are TRBV19 and TRBJ2-1; possibly TRBD2 for D (6 bases). Between the trimmed V and J ends, which lost 7 bases and 6 bases, there was a span of 19 bases. Germline CDR1 and CDR2: LNHDA and SQIVND (reference sequence). There are 15 residues in the CDR3. The CDR3 loop reads CASTQVPSVANEQFF. The CDR3 DNA sequence: TGTGCCAGTACTCAGGTGCCTAGCGTAGCCAATGAGCAGTTCTTC.

This chain joins TRBV20-1 and TRBJ2-1; D is unresolved. V was cut by 3 bases and J by 7 bases, with 7 bases left in between. CDR3 size: 11 residues. Germline V gene lookup returns CDR1 DFQATT and CDR2 SNEGSKA (reference sequence). DNA for the CDR3: TGCAGTGCTAGTAACGGGAATGAGCAGTTCTTC. The encoded protein is CSASNGNEQFF.

The chain uses TRBV5-4 and TRBJ2-3; D may correspond to TRBD1 or TRBD2 (5 bases each). The CDR3 is 15 amino acids. The germline CDR1 and CDR2 sequences are SGHNT and YYREEE (reference sequence). With 7 bases removed from V and 0 bases from J, the gap between germline ends came to 15 bases. Written as DNA, the CDR3 is TGTGCCAGCGCCAGGTCCGGGGCCAGCACAGATACGCAGTATTTT. Protein: CASARSGASTDTQYF.

In this sample, this clone turned up once. J is TRBJ1-1 and V is TRBV28; TRBD1 matches at 8 bases. With 5 bases clipped from V and 5 bases from J, the junction kept 10 bases outside the gene matches. CDR3 length: 15 amino acids. Germline V gene data show CDR1 as MDHEN and CDR2 as SYDVKM. The CDR3 is CASSPPGQGRTEAFF. The CDR3, as DNA: TGTGCCAGCAGTCCCCCCGGACAGGGTAGGACTGAAGCTTTCTTT.

The V and J genes are TRBV5-1 and TRBJ2-7, with 12 bases fitting TRBD2. The CDR3 runs 17 residues. Per the germline V gene, CDR1 is SGHRS and CDR2 is YFSETQ. Trimming took 5 bases from V and 6 from J; bases not matched to a gene: 15. The CDR3 sequence: CASSYDGLAGSVGEQYF. CDR3 bases: TGCGCCAGCAGTTACGACGGACTAGCGGGGTCTGTCGGCGAGCAGTACTTC.

The chain has TRBV11-2 and TRBJ1-6; TRBD1 agrees at 8 bases. Germline lookup yields CDR1 SGHAT and CDR2 FQNNGV. With 1 base clipped from V and 7 bases from J, the junction kept 3 bases outside the gene matches. The CDR3 length is 15 residues. This chain's CDR3 is CASSLVQGENSPLHF. CDR3 sequence (DNA): TGTGCCAGCAGCTTAGTACAGGGGGAGAATTCACCCCTCCACTTT. Full variable domain (remainder filled in from reference TRBV11-2 and TRBJ1-6): EAGVAQSPRYKIIEKRQSVAFWCNPISGHATLYWYQQILGQGPKLLIQFQNNGVVDDSQLPKDRFSAERLKGVDSTLKIQPAKLEDSAVYLCASSLVQGENSPLHFGNGTRLTVT.

J is TRBJ1-1 and V is TRBV7-3, with D possibly being TRBD1 (6 bases). Germline values: CDR1 SGHTA, CDR2 FQGTGA. CDR3 size: 14 residues. V dropped 6 bases and J dropped 1 base, with 12 bases sitting between them. The CDR3 loop is CASSPGDRNTEAFF. CDR3 sequence (DNA): TGTGCCAGCAGTCCAGGGGACCGGAACACTGAAGCTTTCTTT.

This clone was observed a handful of times. This chain connects TRBV4-1 to TRBJ1-2; 7 bases line up with TRBD1. This CDR3 is 15 amino acids long. The germline V gene has CDR1 MGHRA and CDR2 YSYEKL. The J segment lost 2 bases and the V segment lost 6 bases, leaving 9 bases of the junction unmatched. CDR3 amino acids: CASRNPGGLNYGYTF. In DNA form, the CDR3 reads TGCGCCAGCAGGAACCCAGGGGGACTGAACTATGGCTACACCTTC.

The gene calls are TRBV27 and TRBJ1-5; 7 bases are a match to TRBD1. This CDR3 spans 15 amino acids. Germline values: CDR1 MNHEY, CDR2 SMNVEV (reference sequence). V shed 3 bases, J shed 0 bases, and the junction held 2 bases outside the gene matches. The CDR3, as DNA: TGTGCCAGCAGTTTGGGACAGACTAGCAATCAGCCCCAGCATTTT. This translates into CASSLGQTSNQPQHF.

The chain combines TRBV4-2 with TRBJ1-6; 9 nucleotides match TRBD1. The CDR3 sequence is 18 residues long. Germline loops: CDR1 LGHNA, CDR2 YNFKEQ. Unmatched junction bases numbered 9, after V lost 0 bases and J lost 6 bases. CDR3 coding DNA: TGTGCCAGCAGCCAAGAGGTTGTACAGGGGGCTGGTAATTCACCCCTCCACTTT. This encodes CASSQEVVQGAGNSPLHF.

The chain is built from TRBV19 and TRBJ2-7, with a possible D match to TRBD2 (6 bases). In germline, CDR1 is LNHDA, CDR2 SQIVND (reference sequence). This CDR3 has 15 amino acids. V lost 8 bases and J 4 bases, leaving 21 bases between the germline ends. The CDR3 here is CASVRTLANQYEQYF. Here the CDR3 DNA reads TGTGCCAGTGTCAGGACCCTAGCGAACCAATACGAGCAGTACTTC.

This clone was observed once. This sequence joins TRBV19 and TRBJ2-3, with D possibly being TRBD1 (6 bases). The CDR3 is made up of 15 amino acids. Germline loops: CDR1 LNHDA, CDR2 SQIVND (reference sequence). The ends were cut back, 3 bases at V and 2 bases at J, with 12 bases in the middle. The CDR3 DNA is TGTGCCAGTAGTATCATGGGGGCTGTCACAGATACGCAGTATTTT. This translates into CASSIMGAVTDTQYF.

The V call is TRBV16, the J call TRBJ1-1; possibly TRBD1 for D (6 bases). The germline V gene has CDR1 KGHSY and CDR2 FQNENV. The CDR3 runs to 15 residues. V lost 0 bases and J lost 4, with 12 bases in between. The CDR3 region is CASSQSRQESTEAFF. Written as DNA, the CDR3 is TGTGCCAGCAGCCAATCTAGACAGGAGAGCACTGAAGCTTTCTTT.

The J gene is TRBJ1-5, the V gene TRBV5-1, with D unresolved. Trimming stripped 0 bases from V and 0 bases from J, with 10 bases between. Germline V gene lookup returns CDR1 SGHRS and CDR2 YFSETQ. The CDR3 covers 16 residues. CDR3 DNA: TGCGCCAGCAGCTTGGCAGGAGATAATAGCAATCAGCCCCAGCATTTT. Translated, it gives CASSLAGDNSNQPQHF.